This T cell receptor (beta chain) was recovered during a study of cytomegalovirus exposure and HLA in healthy donors. The PCR used 60 Vbeta and 13 Jbeta primers. Method: immunoSEQ multiplex PCR; TCRdb's copy keeps in-frame clones and lacks some. The sample holds 85,000 to 100,000 clones, 64% seen once. In regard to this clone: Its antigen is not known.

Study-level points and caveats: It was only CMV serostatus that was available as immune exposure information. Some TCR beta chains (approximately 180 of them) were listed as cytomegalovirus-associated. Later findings reportedly placed an Asian-associated ancestry cluster below the approximately 670-donor mean for N-insertions. Data from an earlier analysis indicated that most TCR beta V segments were productive either about 90% or about 30% of the time.

V was clipped by 3 bases and J by 3 bases; unmatched bases: 7. The CDR3 is 15 amino acids. The germline V gene has CDR1 LNHDA and CDR2 SQIVND (reference sequence). This receptor was taken from a human donor in good health. Sequencing was done on a sample of PBMCs. V gene TRBV19 combines with J gene TRBJ1-1, with 7 bases identical to TRBD1. This CDR3 is CASSIVGRGDTEAFF. CDR3 nucleotide sequence: TGTGCCAGTAGTATCGTAGGCAGGGGGGACACTGAAGCTTTCTTT.